The 16 T cell receptor beta chains below all came from one sample that was sequenced in a study of cytomegalovirus exposure and HLA in healthy donors. The repertoire was sequenced with immunoSEQ multiplex PCR; TCRdb's copy has only in-frame clones and lacks some. The data contain over 100,000 clones, more than 75% of them seen just once; the ten biggest clones take up under 6.5%. Sequencing used PBMCs. Source of these receptors: a young woman in good health and CMV-seropositive.

This clone was detected only a few times. The chain joins TRBV25-1 to TRBJ2-7; D may be TRBD1 (6 bases). Germline lookup yields CDR1 MGHDK and CDR2 SYGVNS. The CDR3 is 14 amino acids. V lost 4 bases and J 0 bases, leaving 10 bases between the germline ends. In DNA form, the CDR3 reads TGTGCCAGCAGTGCAGGGGTCCACTCCTACGAGCAGTACTTC. This gives the protein CASSAGVHSYEQYF.

The chain couples TRBV7-8 to TRBJ2-1; D is possibly TRBD2 (6 bases). The CDR3 runs to 14 residues. CDR1 is SGHVS, CDR2 FQNEAQ, per germline. The V gene lost 3 bases and the J gene lost 10 bases, with 16 bases spanning the gap. The CDR3 coding sequence is TGTGCCAGCAGCTTGACTGAGACTAGTTACGAGCAGTTCTTC. As protein: CASSLTETSYEQFF.

This clone was observed a single time. The V call is TRBV30, the J call TRBJ1-5; TRBD1 matches at 7 bases. The CDR3 consists of 15 residues. J gave up 1 base and V 1 base, and 4 bases lay outside the gene matches. Germline CDR1 is GTSNPN and CDR2 is SVGIG (reference sequence). The CDR3 DNA reads as TGTGCCTGGAGTGAGAAGACAGGGAGCAATCAGCCCCAGCATTTT. This codes for CAWSEKTGSNQPQHF.

The chain is built from TRBV20-1 and TRBJ2-5; D unclear. Germline V gives CDR1 DFQATT, CDR2 SNEGSKA (reference sequence). The CDR3 consists of 11 residues. V gave up 2 bases and J gave up 4 bases, with 5 bases separating them. The CDR3 region has the DNA TGCAGTGCTAGATCTGTAGAGACCCAGTACTTC. The encoded protein is CSARSVETQYF.

The genes are TRBV25-1 and TRBJ2-1; no firm D call. Germline-derived CDR1 and CDR2 are MGHDK and SYGVNS. Between the trimmed V and J ends, which lost 2 bases and 5 bases, there was a span of 10 bases. This CDR3 contains 14 residues. The CDR3 here is CASSEISTHNEQFF. Here the CDR3 DNA reads TGTGCCAGCAGTGAAATAAGTACTCACAATGAGCAGTTCTTC.

The gene calls are TRBV7-9 and TRBJ1-2; D not certain. CDR3 size: 15 residues. Germline V gene sequence: CDR1 SEHNR, CDR2 FQNEAQ (reference sequence). Between the trimmed V and J ends, which lost 6 bases and 4 bases, there was a span of 18 bases. The chain's CDR3 is CASSSTTFPVYGYTF. The CDR3 DNA sequence: TGTGCCAGCAGTTCGACTACTTTTCCCGTCTATGGCTACACCTTC.

This chain uses TRBV5-4 with TRBJ2-7; a weak D match, TRBD2 (6 bases). V was cut by 0 bases and J by 2 bases, with 12 bases left in between. The germline gives CDR1 SGHNT, CDR2 YYREEE (reference sequence). The CDR3 is 15 residues long. CDR3 sequence reads: CASSLGLDPTYEQYF. For the CDR3, the DNA is TGTGCCAGCAGCTTGGGACTAGATCCAACCTACGAGCAGTACTTC.

V usage is TRBV5-6 and J usage is TRBJ2-1; D is undetermined. The germline V gene has CDR1 SGHDT and CDR2 YYEEEE. Trimming took 0 bases from V and 9 from J, leaving 4 bases between them. There are 11 residues in the CDR3. CDR3 coding DNA: TGTGCCAGCAGCTTGGATAGTGAGCAGTTCTTC. The encoded protein is CASSLDSEQFF.

This chain links TRBV10-3 with TRBJ1-5; 9 bases are a match to TRBD1. The trim removed 4 bases at V and 5 bases at J, leaving 0 bases unmatched. The CDR3 has 13 amino acids. Germline CDR1 and CDR2: ENHRY and SYGVKD. The CDR3 region is CAISGTGDQPQHF. CDR3 coding DNA: TGTGCCATCAGTGGGACAGGGGATCAGCCCCAGCATTTT.

This clone was counted a single time. The chain has TRBV6-5 and TRBJ1-1; D perhaps matches TRBD1 (5 bases). The CDR3 has 15 residues. Trimming left V 7 bases short and J 7 bases short, with 22 bases between. Germline CDR1 is MNHEY and CDR2 is SVGAGI. The CDR3: CASTDFGQGRGEAFF. The DNA for the CDR3 is TGTGCCAGCACCGACTTTGGCCAGGGAAGGGGTGAAGCTTTCTTT.

This chain links TRBV7-2 with TRBJ2-1, with 11 bases matching TRBD1. Germline values: CDR1 SGHTA, CDR2 FQGNSA. The CDR3 spans 15 residues. The ends lost 4 bases at V and 5 bases at J; junction bases unmatched: 4. CDR3 residues: CASSSGQGAHNEQFF. CDR3 coding DNA: TGTGCCAGCAGCTCCGGACAGGGGGCGCACAATGAGCAGTTCTTC. The variable domain in full, with the rest retrieved from reference TRBV7-2 and TRBJ2-1, is GAGVSQSPSNKVTEKGKDVELRCDPISGHTALYWYRQSLGQGLEFLIYFQGNSAPDKSGLPSDRFSAERTGGSVSTLTIQRTQQEDSAVYLCASSSGQGAHNEQFFGPGTRLTVL.

The CDR3 spells CASSERTGVGSPLHF. For the CDR3, the DNA is TGTGCCAGCAGTGAGAGGACAGGGGTCGGGTCACCCCTCCACTTT. The chain has TRBV2 and TRBJ1-6; 9 positions match TRBD1. The CDR3 sequence is 15 residues long. V shed 3 bases and J 10 bases; nucleotides not matched to a gene: 7. In germline, CDR1 is SNHLY, CDR2 FYNNEI.

This rearrangement joins TRBV18 to TRBJ1-4; the D gene is possibly TRBD1 (6 bases). Trimming stripped 4 bases from V and 3 bases from J, with 9 bases between. Germline CDR1 reads KGHSH; CDR2 reads LQKENI. The length of the CDR3 is 14 residues. CDR3 amino acids: CASSRDISNEKLFF. The DNA for the CDR3 is TGTGCCAGCTCACGGGACATTTCTAATGAAAAACTGTTTTTT.

The V call is TRBV5-1, the J call TRBJ1-2, with 9 positions matching TRBD1. Trimming removed 6 bases from V and 6 bases from J; junction bases left unmatched: 6. This CDR3 is built from 13 residues. Germline V gene lookup returns CDR1 SGHRS and CDR2 YFSETQ. CDR3 in amino acids: CASNQGQGNGYTF. CDR3 coding DNA: TGCGCCAGCAACCAGGGACAGGGAAATGGCTACACCTTC. Combining the CDR3 with reference TRBV5-1 and TRBJ1-2 gives the whole variable domain KAGVTQTPRYLIKTRGQQVTLSCSPISGHRSVSWYQQTPGQGLQFLFEYFSETQRNKGNFPGRFSGRQFSNSRSEMNVSTLELGDSALYLCASNQGQGNGYTFGSGTRLTVV.

The chain carries TRBV11-1 and TRBJ2-7; a weak D match, TRBD2 (6 bases). The V gene's germline CDR1 is SGHAT and CDR2 FQDESV (reference sequence). The CDR3 extends over 14 amino acids. V dropped 4 bases and J dropped 5 bases, with 15 bases sitting between them. The CDR3 sequence: CASSSAGGSNEQYF. The CDR3 DNA is TGTGCCAGCAGCTCGGCTGGAGGGTCTAACGAGCAGTACTTC.

V is TRBV7-9 and J is TRBJ1-4, with D uncertain. The CDR3 is 15 amino acids. CDR1 and CDR2 (germline): SEHNR, FQNEAQ (reference sequence). The V gene lost 1 base and the J gene lost 7 bases, with 13 bases spanning the gap. CDR3 nucleotides: TGTGCCAGCAGCTTAGTACGAGGTATCAGTGAAAAACTGTTTTTT. Translated, it gives CASSLVRGISEKLFF.